This T cell receptor beta chain was sequenced during a study of response to subunit inactivated influenza vaccine (dated by TCRdb to 2017 to 2018). About the study as a whole: To follow how T cells responded to a trivalent subunit inactivated influenza vaccine, the researchers relied on deep quantitative profiling of the T cell receptor repertoire.

What the work shows at the level of the full study, not this receptor alone: The authors proposed that each seasonal influenza vaccination may bring in only a limited number of new T cells.

The CDR3 runs 14 amino acids, cysteine and phenylalanine included. The kept DNA is CDR3 alone, 42 bases in frame from the first base. CDR1 and CDR2, looked up from the germline V gene (reference sequence), are LGHDT and YNNKEL. The V end loses 5 bases and the J end loses 7 bases, and a stretch of 15 bases separates them. This clonotype was seen only a few times. Its antigen is not yet known. Base quality data are lacking; no much larger clone is found one base away. The library was generated by RT-PCR. TCRdb lists the instrument as Illumina HiSeq 2500. TCRdb reprocessed the public reads (quality trimming at Q25 with fastp, clone calling with MiXCR) and kept in-frame beta chains. Rows with one shared CDR3 protein collapse into an entry with the most common genes and DNA. This sample has about 570,000 distinct CDR3 sequences in its table, and roughly 12% of those were observed once. Of the sample, about 11% falls within the top ten clones.

This same sample was also part of a study on T cells expressing NK-cell markers. Taken from the second paper: TCR beta cDNA libraries were made by 5'RACE template switching that added a universal primer site and unique molecular identifiers. In sorted CD3+CD56+NKG2C+, CD3+CD56+NKG2C- and CD3+CD56-NKG2C+ T-cell subsets from 7 or 8 donors, TCR beta-chain repertoires were profiled. Of the eight sequenced donors, seven were found to be HCMV-seropositive and one was found to be HCMV-seronegative. To restrict sorting to alphabetaTCR-expressing T cells, an anti-gammadeltaTCR antibody was added in several experiments. In six donors, the dominant CD3+CD56+NKG2C+ clonotypes were found to rank among the top 10 CD8+ clonotypes and to make up 1.0-7.0% of CD8+ T cells. Those dominant clonotypes were again the most abundant among CD3+CD56-NKG2C+ cells in a few donors, at about 25-60.1%. Whether the expanded NKG2C-expressing T cell clones were specific for HCMV antigens remained unclear. The eight sequenced donors were randomly selected healthy volunteers, three men and five women. HCMV-specific IgG was detected in serum with a commercial ELISA kit to determine HCMV serostatus. Ficoll density gradient centrifugation was used to isolate peripheral blood mononuclear cells from blood. For roughly 6 donors, bulk peripheral blood T-cell repertoires were additionally sequenced from unsorted PBMC. Synthesis of cDNA was primed from the TCR beta constant segment and was followed by two consecutive PCR amplification steps. Illumina HiSeq 2000/2500, MiSeq or NextSeq was used to sequence libraries as 2 x 150 bp reads. MIGEC was used to demultiplex reads and group the reads by UMI, and MiTCR was used to assemble and quantify clonotypes. To remove erroneous sequences, TCR cDNA sequences were retained only when supported by two or more reads. The tcR package was used for downstream repertoire analysis, and clonotypes were matched across fractions by CDR3 nucleotide sequence plus V segment. VDJmatch was used to annotate antigen specificity against VDJdb, with one amino acid substitution in CDR3 allowed.

This receptor was taken from a man aged 50-60 years who received an inactivated influenza vaccine. Donor details come from another sample of the same person, matched by shared clones. The chain is encoded by TRBV3-1 joined to TRBJ2-1; the D region possibly corresponds to TRBD1 (6 bases align). The sequencing used PBMCs from blood, collected on the day of vaccination. The nucleotide sequence reads as follows: TGTGCCAGCAGCGAGTACAGGGCGAGTAATGAGCAGTTCTTC. Protein translation: CASSEYRASNEQFF.